The 21 T cell receptor beta chains reported below all come from one sample, sequenced in a study of beta chain features in type 1 diabetes. The study reverse transcribed the entire isolated RNA, so it sequenced expressed TCRB transcripts. Generated by immunoSEQ multiplex PCR, the TCRdb table keeps only in-frame clones and is missing some. Of 330,000 or so clones listed, about 15% were seen once; the top ten hold 6.7%. Sample: central memory CD4+ T cells from blood. Every receptor here comes from a man aged 30 to 39 in good health.

This clone was seen a handful of times. This chain uses TRBV19 with TRBJ2-3, with D maybe TRBD2 (5 bases). The CDR3 sequence is 13 residues long. Germline CDR1 reads LNHDA; CDR2 reads SQIVND (reference sequence). The V end was cut by 6 bases, the J end by 0 bases, with 7 bases between. The CDR3 here is CASRRDSTDTQYF. The DNA of the CDR3 is TGTGCCAGTAGACGGGATAGCACAGATACGCAGTATTTT.

The sample holds a few counts of this clone. The chain links TRBV7-2 to TRBJ2-4; no definite D call. Germline loops: CDR1 SGHTA, CDR2 FQGNSA. With 2 bases removed from V and 3 bases from J, the gap between germline ends came to 11 bases. This CDR3 has 15 amino acids. Here the CDR3 reads CASSLQSGRKNIQYF. The CDR3 DNA is TGTGCCAGCAGCTTACAATCAGGTCGCAAAAACATTCAGTACTTC.

The sample holds a few counts of this clone. The V and J genes are TRBV5-1 and TRBJ2-1; 12 bases align to TRBD2. The CDR3 has 15 amino acids. The V and J ends lost 5 bases and 2 bases, in that order; junction bases with no gene match: 2. CDR1 is SGHRS and CDR2 is YFSETQ in the germline V gene. The CDR3 region has the DNA TGCGCCAGCAGACGGACTAGCGGGGCCTACAATGAGCAGTTCTTC. Its protein is CASRRTSGAYNEQFF.

CDR3 in amino acids: CASTEGTTNNEQFF. The CDR3 bases are TGCGCCAGCACAGAAGGGACTACGAACAATGAGCAGTTCTTC. The chain links TRBV10-2 to TRBJ2-1, with 7 bases matching TRBD2. The germline gives CDR1 WSHSY, CDR2 SAAADI. The length of the CDR3 is 14 residues. V lost 7 bases to trimming and J lost 5 bases; unmatched junction nucleotides: 8.

This clone was seen a few times. The chain carries TRBV7-9 and TRBJ2-1; weak D call: TRBD2 (5 bases). V shed 8 bases and J shed 6 bases, with 14 bases lying between them. The CDR3 spans 13 residues. Germline V lookup: CDR1 SEHNR, CDR2 FQNEAQ (reference sequence). Here the CDR3 reads CASDKLLANEQFF. The CDR3 DNA is TGTGCCAGCGACAAGCTGCTAGCCAATGAGCAGTTCTTC.

V usage is TRBV5-5 and J usage is TRBJ2-5; the match to TRBD2 covers 14 bases. V was clipped by 6 bases and J by 3 bases; unmatched bases: 16. The CDR3 loop spans 19 amino acids. The germline CDR1 and CDR2 sequences are SGHKS and YYEKEE (reference sequence). CDR3 nucleotide sequence: TGTGCCAGCACCACTCGGGGACTAGCGGGAGCAGGTGTCAAAGAGACCCAGTACTTC. Its protein is CASTTRGLAGAGVKETQYF.

The V and J genes are TRBV19 and TRBJ1-2; a weak D match, TRBD1 (6 bases). The germline V gene has CDR1 LNHDA and CDR2 SQIVND (reference sequence). V dropped 1 base and J dropped 4 bases, with 13 bases sitting between them. The CDR3 totals 15 residues. The CDR3: CASSIGDRPAYGYTF. Here the CDR3 DNA reads TGTGCCAGTAGTATAGGAGACAGGCCAGCCTATGGCTACACCTTC. Using reference TRBV19 and TRBJ1-2 for the parts outside the CDR3, the full variable domain is DGGITQSPKYLFRKEGQNVTLSCEQNLNHDAMYWYRQDPGQGLRLIYYSQIVNDFQKGDIAEGYSVSREKKESFPLTVTSAQKNPTAFYLCASSIGDRPAYGYTFGSGTRLTVV.

The chain combines TRBV7-2 with TRBJ1-2, with 7 bases aligning to TRBD1. This CDR3 is 17 amino acids long. The germline CDR1 and CDR2 sequences are SGHTA and FQGNSA. Trimming took 5 bases from V and 0 from J; bases not matched to a gene: 12. The CDR3, as DNA: TGTGCCAGCAGCCGCTACCGGGACAGACTAGCTAACTATGGCTACACCTTC. This sequence encodes CASSRYRDRLANYGYTF.

This clone has only a few counts. Other nucleotide sequences in the sample specify the same CDR3. This chain uses TRBV6-4 with TRBJ2-2, with D hard to call. Per the germline V gene, CDR1 is MRHNA and CDR2 is SNTAGT. Trimming took 3 bases from V and 5 from J, leaving 13 bases between them. The CDR3 has 15 residues. CDR3 sequence (DNA): TGTGCCAGCAGTGAGAGTAGAATGGGGACCGGGGAGCTGTTTTTT. This codes for CASSESRMGTGELFF.

This clone was detected only a few times. This rearrangement joins TRBV2 to TRBJ1-2; 11 nucleotides align to TRBD1. The CDR3 has 16 residues. CDR1 is SNHLY, CDR2 FYNNEI, per germline. With V trimmed by 2 bases and J by 4 bases, 6 bases remained unmatched. The CDR3 here is CASSETDRGLGYGYTF. CDR3 DNA sequence: TGTGCCAGCAGTGAAACGGACAGGGGGCTCGGCTATGGCTACACCTTC.

J is TRBJ2-2 and V is TRBV7-9; possible D gene TRBD1, 8 bases. The germline CDR1 and CDR2 sequences are SEHNR and FQNEAQ (reference sequence). The CDR3 contains 15 residues. V was cut by 5 bases and J by 5 bases, with 15 bases left in between. The CDR3 loop reads CASSRDRGGTGELFF. CDR3 nucleotide sequence: TGTGCCAGCAGCCGTGACAGGGGAGGGACCGGGGAGCTGTTTTTT.

This clone has just a few counts. The chain has TRBV5-4 and TRBJ1-5; D is perhaps TRBD1 (6 bases). The V gene's germline CDR1 is SGHNT and CDR2 YYREEE (reference sequence). This CDR3 contains 15 residues. Between the trimmed V and J ends, which lost 4 bases and 0 bases, there was a span of 11 bases. The CDR3 DNA reads as TGTGCCAGCAGCGAGTACAGGGATAGCAATCAGCCCCAGCATTTT. Residues: CASSEYRDSNQPQHF.

This clone was seen only a few times. The chain combines TRBV7-2 with TRBJ1-2, with D perhaps matching TRBD1 (5 bases). Germline CDR1 and CDR2: SGHTA and FQGNSA. This CDR3 is built from 15 residues. Trimming removed 2 bases from V and 2 bases from J, with 12 bases in between. The CDR3 is CASSLRSRQNYGYTF. The DNA for the CDR3 is TGTGCCAGCAGCTTAAGATCGCGACAGAACTATGGCTACACCTTC. Using reference TRBV7-2 and TRBJ1-2 for the parts outside the CDR3, the full variable domain is GAGVSQSPSNKVTEKGKDVELRCDPISGHTALYWYRQSLGQGLEFLIYFQGNSAPDKSGLPSDRFSAERTGGSVSTLTIQRTQQEDSAVYLCASSLRSRQNYGYTFGSGTRLTVV.

The V gene is TRBV19, the J gene TRBJ1-1, with 9 bases that match TRBD1. The V segment lost 8 bases and the J segment 3 bases; nucleotides outside the gene matches: 10. The CDR3 sequence is 15 residues long. The germline CDR1 and CDR2 sequences are LNHDA and SQIVND (reference sequence). The CDR3 DNA follows: TGTGCCAGTTTCCGGGACAGGGTCGTTTACACTGAAGCTTTCTTT. It translates to CASFRDRVVYTEAFF.

This clone turned up a few times. The chain carries TRBV10-3 and TRBJ2-5; D may be TRBD1 (6 bases). The ends were cut back, 4 bases at V and 7 bases at J, with 10 bases in the middle. The length of the CDR3 is 12 residues. Germline CDR1 reads ENHRY; CDR2 reads SYGVKD. CDR3 loop: CAISGQGGTQYF. CDR3 bases: TGTGCCATCAGTGGACAAGGGGGGACCCAGTACTTC.

This clone was detected a few times. V gene TRBV7-9 combines with J gene TRBJ2-3; 8 bases map to TRBD2. Per germline, CDR1 SEHNR and CDR2 FQNEAQ (reference sequence). Trimming removed 8 bases from V and 4 bases from J; junction bases left unmatched: 5. The CDR3 is made up of 13 amino acids. CDR3 in amino acids: CASAGGEADTQYF. CDR3 bases: TGTGCCAGCGCGGGGGGTGAGGCAGATACGCAGTATTTT.

The chain joins TRBV11-2 to TRBJ1-2, with no clear D. With 5 bases removed from V and 0 bases from J, the gap between germline ends came to 7 bases. Looked up from germline, CDR1 is SGHAT and CDR2 is FQNNGV. CDR3 length equals 13 residues. In nucleotides, the CDR3 is TGTGCCAGCAGCCTCAACTCTAACTATGGCTACACCTTC. Encoded protein: CASSLNSNYGYTF.

The rearrangement uses TRBV27 and TRBJ2-3; 7 positions agree with TRBD2. The CDR3 contains 16 residues. The germline gives CDR1 MNHEY, CDR2 SMNVEV (reference sequence). V was clipped by 5 bases and J by 1 base; unmatched bases: 9. The DNA for the CDR3 is TGTGCCAGCAGTGGTCGAGCGGGGCTCCGCACAGATACGCAGTATTTT. Its translation: CASSGRAGLRTDTQYF.

The J gene is TRBJ2-1, the V gene TRBV29-1; no firm D call. The CDR3 is 11 residues long. The V gene lost 7 bases and the J gene lost 7 bases, with 11 bases spanning the gap. The germline V gene encodes CDR1 SQVTM and CDR2 ANQGSEA. This CDR3 is CSAGQRNEQFF. The CDR3 DNA is TGCAGCGCTGGCCAGAGGAATGAGCAGTTCTTC.

In this sample, this clone turned up a few times. The rearrangement joins TRBV27 to TRBJ2-7; D remains unclear. Germline V gives CDR1 MNHEY, CDR2 SMNVEV (reference sequence). V gave up 2 bases and J gave up 0 bases, with 5 bases separating them. This CDR3 is built from 13 residues. The CDR3 loop reads CASSLKGSYEQYV. CDR3 sequence (DNA): TGTGCCAGCAGTTTAAAGGGCTCCTACGAGCAGTACGTC.

Comment on this clone: The sample holds other DNA sequences that translate to the same CDR3. This chain connects TRBV5-4 to TRBJ2-7; either TRBD1 or TRBD2 may fit D (5 bases each). With 3 bases removed from V and 6 bases from J, the gap between germline ends came to 13 bases. The CDR3 sequence is 13 residues long. Germline CDR1 and CDR2: SGHNT and YYREEE (reference sequence). As DNA, the CDR3 is TGTGCCAGCAGCTCGTGGGGCGCGGGCGAGCAGTACGTC. Residues: CASSSWGAGEQYV.